These 13 T cell receptor beta chains were all obtained from the same sample, sequenced in a study of blood T cell repertoires in COVID-19. Libraries were prepared by immunoSEQ multiplex PCR; TCRdb keeps only in-frame clonotypes and omits some of them. Of 250,000 to 300,000 clones listed, roughly 80% are singletons. What was sequenced was PBMCs or T cells enriched from blood (not recorded which). Receptors were obtained from a man aged 35-49 years who had been exposed to COVID-19.

This sequence joins TRBV28 and TRBJ2-2; tentative D call: TRBD1 (6 bases). This CDR3 spans 15 amino acids. V shed 4 bases and J shed 7 bases, with 16 bases lying between them. Germline values: CDR1 MDHEN, CDR2 SYDVKM. CDR3 sequence: CASSSGRGYGGELFF. The CDR3 region has the DNA TGTGCCAGCAGTTCCGGTAGGGGGTACGGCGGGGAGCTGTTTTTT.

The chain links TRBV18 to TRBJ1-5, with D possibly TRBD1 on 5 matching bases. CDR1 is KGHSH and CDR2 is LQKENI in the germline V gene. The CDR3 totals 15 residues. Trimming pared 3 bases from V and 7 bases from J, leaving 16 bases between. The CDR3 loop reads CASSPPGPREQPQHF. CDR3 in DNA: TGTGCCAGCTCACCCCCAGGGCCGAGAGAACAGCCCCAGCATTTT.

This chain connects TRBV3-1 (or the pseudogene TRBV3-2) to TRBJ2-2; 11 bases map to TRBD2. The CDR3 sequence is 19 residues long. Germline loops: CDR1 LGHDT, CDR2 YNNKEL (reference sequence). V lost 3 bases to trimming and J lost 13 bases; unmatched junction nucleotides: 22. The CDR3 loop is CASSHWGGPGLADPKGLFF. In nucleotides, the CDR3 is TGTGCCAGCAGCCATTGGGGAGGGCCGGGACTAGCGGACCCGAAGGGGCTGTTTTTT.

The chain joins TRBV11-2 to TRBJ1-3; no definite D call. V shed 6 bases and J shed 2 bases, with 14 bases lying between them. CDR3 size: 15 residues. The germline gives CDR1 SGHAT, CDR2 FQNNGV. CDR3 DNA sequence: TGTGCCAGCAGATCGACCGGGAGCGCTGGAAACACCATATATTTT. It specifies CASRSTGSAGNTIYF.

The chain combines TRBV10-1 with TRBJ1-2; D not certain. Trimming removed 2 bases at V and 4 bases at J, with 8 bases between. CDR1 is WNHNN, CDR2 SYGVQD, per germline (reference sequence). The CDR3 is made up of 13 amino acids. The CDR3 sequence: CASSEQRSYGYTF. In DNA, the CDR3 is TGCGCCAGCAGTGAGCAGCGGAGCTATGGCTACACCTTC.

This clone was seen a single time. V is TRBV11-2 and J is TRBJ1-4, with D perhaps matching TRBD1 (5 bases). Germline V CDR1 and CDR2: SGHAT, FQNNGV. This CDR3 has 14 amino acids. V was cut by 8 bases and J by 5 bases, with 15 bases left in between. The CDR3 DNA reads TGTGCCAGCCACAAGGCAGGGAGGAATGAAAAACTGTTTTTT. Translated, it gives CASHKAGRNEKLFF.

The chain links TRBV27 to TRBJ2-7, with 7 bases matching TRBD2. The CDR3 is 13 residues long. Germline V lookup: CDR1 MNHEY, CDR2 SMNVEV (reference sequence). With 6 bases clipped from V and 4 bases from J, the junction kept 6 bases outside the gene matches. In nucleotides, the CDR3 is TGTGCCAGCAGCCTGACTAGCAGATACGAGCAGTACTTC. This encodes CASSLTSRYEQYF.

The chain employs TRBV4-2 and TRBJ2-5; TRBD2 agrees at 8 bases. Trimming cost V 0 bases and J 4 bases; bases outside gene matches: 7. Germline CDR1 and CDR2: LGHNA and YNFKEQ. The CDR3 runs to 16 residues. This CDR3 is CASSQDIAGKGETQYF. The DNA of the CDR3 is TGTGCCAGCAGCCAAGATATAGCGGGGAAGGGAGAGACCCAGTACTTC.

In its sample, this clone was seen a few times. CDR3 sequence reads: CASQQYSNQPQHF. CDR3 DNA sequence: TGTGCCAGTCAACAGTATAGCAATCAGCCCCAGCATTTT. The gene calls are TRBV12-3 or TRBV12-4 and TRBJ1-5; D remains ambiguous. V dropped 9 bases and J dropped 0 bases, with 9 bases sitting between them. The CDR3 has 13 amino acids.

The chain joins TRBV29-1 to TRBJ1-1, with D maybe TRBD1 (6 bases). CDR1 is SQVTM and CDR2 is ANQGSEA in the germline V gene. Trimming stripped 6 bases from V and 1 base from J, with 9 bases between. The length of the CDR3 is 12 residues. The CDR3 sequence is CSVGQTNTEAFF. CDR3 in DNA: TGCAGCGTCGGACAGACGAACACTGAAGCTTTCTTT.

The sample holds one count of this clone. V and J are TRBV18 and TRBJ1-3; unclear D gene. V was cut by 8 bases and J by 0 bases, with 14 bases left in between. CDR1 KGHSH and CDR2 LQKENI come from the germline V gene. The CDR3 contains 15 residues. CDR3 in amino acids: CASRQVVASGNTIYF. CDR3 nucleotides: TGTGCCAGCCGCCAAGTAGTAGCCTCTGGAAACACCATATATTTT.

The V call is TRBV10-2, the J call TRBJ1-1; TRBD1 might be the D (6 bases). The germline gives CDR1 WSHSY, CDR2 SAAADI. The CDR3 sequence is 15 residues long. Trimming cost V 6 bases and J 1 base, with 15 bases left between them. The CDR3 coding sequence is TGCGCCAGCAGGTACTCCGGGACACAGAACACTGAAGCTTTCTTT. Protein: CASRYSGTQNTEAFF.

This rearrangement joins TRBV5-5 to TRBJ2-2; 7 positions match TRBD1. The CDR3 loop spans 15 amino acids. CDR1 and CDR2 (germline): SGHKS, YYEKEE (reference sequence). With V trimmed by 5 bases and J by 4 bases, 8 bases remained unmatched. This chain's CDR3 is CASRPTGMSTGELFF. CDR3 sequence (DNA): TGTGCCAGCAGGCCGACAGGGATGAGCACCGGGGAGCTGTTTTTT. Drawing the rest from reference TRBV5-5 and TRBJ2-2, the complete variable domain is DAGVTQSPTHLIKTRGQQVTLRCSPISGHKSVSWYQQVLGQGPQFIFQYYEKEERGRGNFPDRFSARQFPNYSSELNVNALLLGDSALYLCASRPTGMSTGELFFGEGSRLTVL.